Listed below are T cell receptor beta chains from one sample, sequenced in a study of shared clonotypes between healthy human individuals. The method was immunoSEQ multiplex PCR; TCRdb's version includes in-frame clones alone and lacks a portion of them. The table lists around 600,000 clones, 95% to 98% of them singletons. Sequenced: naive CD8+ T cells sorted from blood. All receptors come from a man aged 30 to 45 in good health. Each CDR3 is given with its conserved first and last residue. D genes are given only for firm matches.

CDR3 protein	CDR3 DNA	D gene	V gene	J gene
CASGEGTSLSSTDTQYF	TGTGCCAGCGGCGAAGGGACTAGTCTGTCCAGCACAGATACGCAGTATTTT	TRBD2	TRBV11-2	TRBJ2-3
CASSTPYKAPLCYTF	TGTGCCAGCAGCACGCCGTACAAGGCCCCTTTATGCTACACCTTC	.	TRBV14	TRBJ1-2
CASSPELVGYEQYF	TGTGCCAGCAGCCCCGAATTGGTGGGGTACGAGCAGTACTTC	.	TRBV7-8	TRBJ2-7
CASSQGLVAIYGYTF	TGCGCCAGCAGCCAAGGATTGGTAGCGATCTATGGCTACACCTTC	.	TRBV4-1	TRBJ1-2
CASSPGTGGGQETQYF	TGCGCCAGCAGCCCTGGGACAGGGGGCGGCCAAGAGACCCAGTACTTC	TRBD1	TRBV5-1	TRBJ2-5
CASRTSGREADTQYF	TGCGCCAGCAGAACTAGCGGGAGAGAGGCAGATACGCAGTATTTT	TRBD2	TRBV5-1	TRBJ2-3
CASSPSGGRGTEAFF	TGCGCCAGCAGCCCCAGCGGGGGCCGAGGCACTGAAGCTTTCTTT	.	TRBV4-3	TRBJ1-1
CASSVRLAVPYEQYF	TGCGCCAGCAGCGTTCGACTAGCGGTGCCCTACGAGCAGTACTTC	TRBD2	TRBV4-1	TRBJ2-7
CASSYPGQVPEQYF	TGTGCCAGCAGTTACCCAGGACAGGTCCCCGAGCAGTACTTC	TRBD1	TRBV6-6	TRBJ2-7
CASSLRPGLAGEGHEQFF	TGTGCCAGCAGTTTAAGACCGGGACTAGCGGGAGAGGGTCATGAGCAGTTCTTC	TRBD2	TRBV28	TRBJ2-1
CSVEGSWEFYNEQFF	TGCAGCGTTGAAGGGAGCTGGGAATTCTACAATGAGCAGTTCTTC	.	TRBV29-1	TRBJ2-1
CASSLEGKMNTGELFF	TGCGCCAGCAGCTTGGAGGGGAAGATGAACACCGGGGAGCTGTTTTTT	.	TRBV5-1	TRBJ2-2
CASSELLAGSTDTQYF	TGTGCCAGCAGCGAGCTTCTAGCGGGGAGCACAGATACGCAGTATTTT	TRBD2	TRBV7-9	TRBJ2-3
CASSKTSLGEKLFF	TGTGCCAGCAGCAAGACCAGTTTGGGAGAAAAACTGTTTTTT	.	TRBV7-8	TRBJ1-4
CASSERRRGNTEAFF	TGTGCCAGCAGTGAGCGACGCAGGGGGAACACTGAAGCTTTCTTT	.	TRBV6-1	TRBJ1-1
CASSVGSGPTQQYF	TGTGCCAGCAGCGTAGGAAGCGGGCCTACGCAGCAGTACTTC	.	TRBV9	TRBJ2-7
CASSVARSGKNTGELFF	TGTGCCAGCAGCGTAGCGCGCAGCGGGAAAAACACCGGGGAGCTGTTTTTT	TRBD2	TRBV9	TRBJ2-2
CSVDRHGETTDTQYF	TGCAGCGTTGACCGACACGGAGAGACCACAGATACGCAGTATTTT	.	TRBV29-1	TRBJ2-3
CSVSGSSSYNEQFF	TGCAGCGTTTCCGGGTCGAGCTCCTACAATGAGCAGTTCTTC	.	TRBV29-1	TRBJ2-1
CAWSIVQGHNEQFF	TGTGCCTGGAGTATAGTACAGGGGCACAATGAGCAGTTCTTC	TRBD1	TRBV30	TRBJ2-1
CASSMTGGFDEQYF	TGTGCCAGCAGCATGACAGGGGGGTTTGACGAGCAGTACTTC	TRBD1	TRBV28	TRBJ2-7
CASSPPAGARMNEQFF	TGTGCCAGCTCACCACCAGCGGGGGCCAGGATGAATGAGCAGTTCTTC	TRBD2	TRBV18	TRBJ2-1
CASSLPPWDGSRGEEDTIYF	TGTGCCAGCTCACTGCCACCCTGGGACGGGTCGCGTGGAGAAGAGGACACCATATATTTT	.	TRBV18	TRBJ1-3
CASSSSSGNTIYF	TGTGCCAGCAGTTCGTCCTCTGGAAACACCATATATTTT	.	TRBV7-9	TRBJ1-3
CASSRTSSDIEQYF	TGTGCCAGCAGTCGGACTAGCAGCGACATCGAGCAGTACTTC	TRBD2	TRBV2	TRBJ2-7
CASSQWEKGNYGYTF	TGCGCCAGCAGCCAATGGGAGAAGGGGAACTATGGCTACACCTTC	.	TRBV4-1	TRBJ1-2
CASSGGGQGNDGYTF	TGTGCCAGCAGCGGAGGGGGACAGGGAAATGACGGCTACACCTTC	TRBD1	TRBV9	TRBJ1-2
CASSSQREQETQYF	TGTGCCAGCAGCTCTCAACGAGAACAAGAGACCCAGTACTTC	.	TRBV27	TRBJ2-5
CASSLPRTGRSYNEQFF	TGTGCCAGCAGTTTACCCCGGACAGGGAGGTCCTACAATGAGCAGTTCTTC	TRBD1	TRBV28	TRBJ2-1
CASRMTGGNEQFF	TGTGCCAGCAGGATGACAGGGGGGAATGAGCAGTTCTTC	TRBD1	TRBV6-5	TRBJ2-1
CASSPLAGGPYEQYF	TGCGCCAGCAGCCCCCTCGCGGGAGGGCCTTACGAGCAGTACTTC	TRBD2	TRBV4-1	TRBJ2-7
CAISGTGARTEAFF	TGTGCCATCAGTGGTACAGGGGCGAGGACTGAAGCTTTCTTT	TRBD1	TRBV10-3	TRBJ1-1
CASRRRAEGPEAFF	TGTGCCAGCAGACGCAGGGCGGAAGGCCCTGAAGCTTTCTTT	.	TRBV27	TRBJ1-1
CASSSSGTGGVVQETQYF	TGCGCCAGCAGCTCGTCCGGGACAGGGGGCGTCGTACAAGAGACCCAGTACTTC	TRBD1	TRBV5-1	TRBJ2-5
CASSLSSLAGAVSYEQYF	TGTGCCAGCAGTTTATCGAGCCTAGCGGGAGCGGTCTCCTACGAGCAGTACTTC	TRBD2	TRBV27	TRBJ2-7
CASSYSSNTGELFF	TGTGCCAGCAGTTATTCTTCGAACACCGGGGAGCTGTTTTTT	.	TRBV6-5	TRBJ2-2
CAISEIAYYEQYF	TGTGCCATCAGTGAGATAGCCTACTACGAGCAGTACTTC	.	TRBV10-3	TRBJ2-7
CASSPYRGQETQYF	TGTGCCAGCAGCCCTTACAGGGGACAAGAGACCCAGTACTTC	TRBD1	TRBV7-6	TRBJ2-5
CASSPGPTSGRLNEQFF	TGCGCCAGCAGCCCGGGGCCAACTAGCGGGAGGCTCAATGAGCAGTTCTTC	TRBD2	TRBV5-1	TRBJ2-1
CASSPLAGAYEQYF	TGTGCCAGCAGTCCCCTAGCGGGAGCGTACGAGCAGTACTTC	TRBD2	TRBV6-6	TRBJ2-7
CASSLARASGSRILNEQFF	TGTGCCAGCAGCTTAGCGCGGGCTAGCGGGAGTCGAATACTCAATGAGCAGTTCTTC	TRBD2	TRBV7-8	TRBJ2-1
CASSLGTAAEGGYTF	TGCGCCAGCAGCTTGGGGACAGCTGCGGAAGGAGGCTACACCTTC	.	TRBV5-1	TRBJ1-2
CASSLGVGERTYEQYF	TGCGCCAGCAGCTTGGGGGTTGGGGAGCGGACCTACGAGCAGTACTTC	.	TRBV5-1	TRBJ2-7
CASSFWAGGDGETQYF	TGTGCCAGCAGCTTCTGGGCAGGGGGGGATGGAGAGACCCAGTACTTC	.	TRBV7-8	TRBJ2-5
CASSAGQGAYEQYF	TGCGCCAGCAGCGCGGGACAGGGGGCCTACGAGCAGTACTTC	TRBD1	TRBV5-1	TRBJ2-7
CASSQDGGTYNEQFF	TGCGCCAGCAGCCAAGACGGGGGGACCTACAATGAGCAGTTCTTC	TRBD2	TRBV4-1	TRBJ2-1
CSVETLEPTNYGYTF	TGCAGCGTTGAAACCCTCGAACCGACTAACTATGGCTACACCTTC	.	TRBV29-1	TRBJ1-2
CASSQGFREQYF	TGTGCCAGCAGCCAAGGGTTCCGCGAGCAGTACTTC	.	TRBV14	TRBJ2-7
CAWRPIGLQGYFSGANVLTF	TGTGCCTGGAGACCCATCGGACTGCAAGGCTATTTCTCTGGGGCCAACGTCCTGACTTTC	.	TRBV30	TRBJ2-6
CASSHPGGDSGYNEQFF	TGTGCCAGCAGCCATCCTGGGGGGGACTCCGGCTACAATGAGCAGTTCTTC	TRBD2	TRBV4-2	TRBJ2-1
CASSLAPGEGFREQYF	TGCGCCAGCAGCTTGGCCCCCGGCGAAGGCTTCCGCGAGCAGTACTTC	.	TRBV5-1	TRBJ2-7
CASSELESSYEQYF	TGTGCCAGCAGTGAACTAGAGTCCTCCTACGAGCAGTACTTC	.	TRBV6-1	TRBJ2-7
CASSLGLLADEQYF	TGTGCCAGCAGCTTAGGTTTACTAGCCGACGAGCAGTACTTC	.	TRBV13	TRBJ2-7
CASSAGTGGYEQYF	TGTGCCAGCAGTGCCGGGACGGGGGGCTACGAGCAGTACTTC	TRBD2	TRBV9	TRBJ2-7
CASSIHVGERGQPQHF	TGTGCCAGTAGTATTCATGTGGGGGAACGGGGTCAGCCCCAGCATTTT	.	TRBV19	TRBJ1-5
CSVEEGSEQYF	TGCAGCGTTGAAGAAGGCTCCGAGCAGTACTTC	.	TRBV29-1	TRBJ2-7